This T cell receptor (beta chain) was sequenced in a study of Tregs in tolerant kidney transplant recipients. Looking at the study overall: Related graft donors supplied nonmyeloablative bone marrow transplants, and mixed chimerism was transient.

On this clone itself: Its target is unknown.

Libraries were prepared by immunoSEQ multiplex PCR; TCRdb keeps only in-frame clonotypes and omits some of them. The sample has around 85,000 clones; 91% are singletons. CDR1 and CDR2 (germline): ENHRY, SYGVKD. V was pared by 2 bases and J by 5 bases, with 18 bases between. The CDR3 sequence is 16 residues long. Findings and caveats of the study: Biological reproducibility was not directly addressed in this study. In tolerant patients, donor-specific Tregs outgrew total Tregs, suggesting antigen-driven expansion.

The clonotype originates from a human donor who received a combined kidney and bone marrow transplant. The sequencing used Tregs from blood, collected before the transplant. This chain connects TRBV10-3 to TRBJ1-1, with a weak D call TRBD1 (5 bases). The DNA of the CDR3 is TGTGCCATCAGTGAGAGCCCCAGGGAAGTAGGTACTGAAGCTTTCTTT. Translating gives CAISESPREVGTEAFF.